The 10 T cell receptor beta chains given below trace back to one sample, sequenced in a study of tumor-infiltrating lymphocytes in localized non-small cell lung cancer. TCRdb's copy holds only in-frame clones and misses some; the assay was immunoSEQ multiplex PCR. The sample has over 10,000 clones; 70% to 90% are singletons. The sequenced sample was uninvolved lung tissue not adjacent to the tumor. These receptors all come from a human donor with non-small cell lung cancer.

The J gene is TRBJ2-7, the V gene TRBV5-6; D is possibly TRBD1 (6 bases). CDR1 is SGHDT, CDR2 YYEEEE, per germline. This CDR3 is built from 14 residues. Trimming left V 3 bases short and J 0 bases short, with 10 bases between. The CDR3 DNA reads TGTGCCAGCAGCTGGACAGCCAGCTCCTACGAGCAGTACTTC. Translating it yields CASSWTASSYEQYF.

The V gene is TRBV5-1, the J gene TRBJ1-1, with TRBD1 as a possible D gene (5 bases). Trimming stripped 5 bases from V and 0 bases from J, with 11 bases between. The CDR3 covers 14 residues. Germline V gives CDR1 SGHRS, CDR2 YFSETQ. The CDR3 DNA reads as TGCGCCAGCAGACCTCGGGGGATGAACACTGAAGCTTTCTTT. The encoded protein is CASRPRGMNTEAFF.

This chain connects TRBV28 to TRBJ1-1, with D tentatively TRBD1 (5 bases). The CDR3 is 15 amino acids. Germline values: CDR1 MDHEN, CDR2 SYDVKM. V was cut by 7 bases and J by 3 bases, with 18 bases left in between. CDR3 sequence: CASTHSIMGDTEAFF. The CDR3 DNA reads TGTGCCAGCACCCACTCCATTATGGGGGACACTGAAGCTTTCTTT.

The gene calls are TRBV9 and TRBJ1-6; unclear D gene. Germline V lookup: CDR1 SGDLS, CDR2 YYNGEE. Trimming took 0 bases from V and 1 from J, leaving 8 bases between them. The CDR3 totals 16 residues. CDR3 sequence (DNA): TGTGCCAGCAGCGTAGATGAGGTATCCTATAATTCACCCCTCCACTTT. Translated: CASSVDEVSYNSPLHF.

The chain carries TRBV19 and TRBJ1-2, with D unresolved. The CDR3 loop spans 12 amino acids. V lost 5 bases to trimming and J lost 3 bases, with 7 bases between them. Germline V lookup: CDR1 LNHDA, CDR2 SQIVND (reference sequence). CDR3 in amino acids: CASSFSDYGYTF. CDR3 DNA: TGTGCCAGTAGTTTTTCGGACTATGGCTACACCTTC.

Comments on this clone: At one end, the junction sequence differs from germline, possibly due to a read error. CDR3 in DNA: TGTGCCAGCAGTGAAAGCTTCGGGACAGTCGACTTC. Translating it yields CASSESFGTVDF. The rearrangement joins TRBV2 to TRBJ2-7; 7 bases are a match to TRBD1. The CDR3 is 12 residues long. The germline V gene has CDR1 SNHLY and CDR2 FYNNEI.

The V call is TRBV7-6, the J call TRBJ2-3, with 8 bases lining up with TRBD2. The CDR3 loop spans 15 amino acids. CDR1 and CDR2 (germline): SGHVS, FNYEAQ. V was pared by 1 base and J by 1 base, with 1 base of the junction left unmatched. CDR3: CASSLGSGGTDTQYF. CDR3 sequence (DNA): TGTGCCAGCAGCTTAGGTAGCGGGGGCACAGATACGCAGTATTTT.

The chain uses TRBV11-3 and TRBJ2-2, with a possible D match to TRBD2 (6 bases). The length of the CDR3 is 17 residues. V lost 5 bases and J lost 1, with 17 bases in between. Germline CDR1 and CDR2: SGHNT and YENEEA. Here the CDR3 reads CASSPRLVDGNTGELFF. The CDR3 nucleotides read TGTGCCAGCAGCCCCCGACTAGTGGATGGGAACACCGGGGAGCTGTTTTTT.

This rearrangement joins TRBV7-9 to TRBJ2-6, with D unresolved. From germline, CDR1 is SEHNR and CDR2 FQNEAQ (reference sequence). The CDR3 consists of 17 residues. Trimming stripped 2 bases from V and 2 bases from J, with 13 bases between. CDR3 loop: CASSLTRWEAGANVLTF. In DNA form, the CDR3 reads TGTGCCAGCAGCTTAACAAGGTGGGAAGCTGGGGCCAACGTCCTGACTTTC. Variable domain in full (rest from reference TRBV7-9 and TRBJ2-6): DTGVSQNPRHKITKRGQNVTFRCDPISEHNRLYWYRQTLGQGPEFLTYFQNEAQLEKSRLLSDRFSAERPKGSFSTLEIQRTEQGDSAMYLCASSLTRWEAGANVLTFGAGSRLTVL.

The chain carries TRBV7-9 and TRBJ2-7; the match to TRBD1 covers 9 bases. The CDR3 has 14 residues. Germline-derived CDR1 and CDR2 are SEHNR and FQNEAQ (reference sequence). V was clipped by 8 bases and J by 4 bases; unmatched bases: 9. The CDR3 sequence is CASATGTGSYEQYF. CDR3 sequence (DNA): TGTGCCAGCGCAACCGGGACAGGGTCTTACGAGCAGTACTTC.